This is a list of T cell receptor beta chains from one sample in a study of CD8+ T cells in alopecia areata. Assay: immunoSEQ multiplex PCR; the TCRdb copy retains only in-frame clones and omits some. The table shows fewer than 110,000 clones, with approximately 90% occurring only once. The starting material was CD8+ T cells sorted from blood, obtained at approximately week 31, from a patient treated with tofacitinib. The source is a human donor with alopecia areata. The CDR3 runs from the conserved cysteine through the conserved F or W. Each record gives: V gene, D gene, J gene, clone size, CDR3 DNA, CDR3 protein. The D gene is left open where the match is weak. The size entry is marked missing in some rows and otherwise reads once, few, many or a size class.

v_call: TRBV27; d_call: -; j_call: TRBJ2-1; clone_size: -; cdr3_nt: TGTGCCAGCAGTTCCCAGGGCAATGAGCAGTTCTTC; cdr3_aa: CASSSQGNEQFF
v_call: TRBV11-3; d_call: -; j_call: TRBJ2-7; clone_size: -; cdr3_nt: TGTGCCAGCAGCTCGGGGGCAGTCTCCTACGAGCAGTACTTC; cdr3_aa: CASSSGAVSYEQYF
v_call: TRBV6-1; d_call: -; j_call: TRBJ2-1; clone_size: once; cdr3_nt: TGTGCCAGCAGCCAGGGACTAGGGGGCCATGAGCAGTTCTTC; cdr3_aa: CASSQGLGGHEQFF
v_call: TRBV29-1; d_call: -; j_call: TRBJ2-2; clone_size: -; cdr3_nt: TGCAGCGTTGCTTCGGAAAACACCGGGGAGCTGTTTTTT; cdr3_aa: CSVASENTGELFF
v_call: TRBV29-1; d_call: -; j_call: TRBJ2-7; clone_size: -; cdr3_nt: TGCAGCGTTGAAGGGGACTTCTACGAGCAGTACTTC; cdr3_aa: CSVEGDFYEQYF
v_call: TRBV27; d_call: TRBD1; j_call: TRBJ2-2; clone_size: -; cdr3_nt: TGTGCCAGCAGTTTCGGGACAGGGTCACCCGGGGAGCTGTTTTTT; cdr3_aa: CASSFGTGSPGELFF
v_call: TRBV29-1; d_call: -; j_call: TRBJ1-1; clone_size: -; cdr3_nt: TGCAGCGTCCCCGACAGGAACACTGAAGCTTTCTTT; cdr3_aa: CSVPDRNTEAFF
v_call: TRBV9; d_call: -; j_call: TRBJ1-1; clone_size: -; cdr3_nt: TGTGCCAGCAGCCCCATCGGTGAAGCTTTCTTT; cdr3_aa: CASSPIGEAFF
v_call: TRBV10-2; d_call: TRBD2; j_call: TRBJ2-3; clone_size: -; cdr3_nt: TGCGCCAGCAGTGTGGGGGGTAGCGGGATCACAGATACGCAGTATTTT; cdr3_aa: CASSVGGSGITDTQYF
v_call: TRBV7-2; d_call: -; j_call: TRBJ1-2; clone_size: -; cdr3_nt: TGTGCCAGCGAAGACAGGAACACTAACTATGGCTACACCTTC; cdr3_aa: CASEDRNTNYGYTF
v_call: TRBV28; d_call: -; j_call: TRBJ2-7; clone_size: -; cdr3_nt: TGTGCCAGCAGTTCTCTGGCGGACTCCTACGAGCAGTACTTC; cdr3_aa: CASSSLADSYEQYF
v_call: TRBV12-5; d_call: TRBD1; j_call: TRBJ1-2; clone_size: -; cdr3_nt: TGTGCTAGTGGTCTGGACAGGGGGCTGCCCACCTTC; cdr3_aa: CASGLDRGLPTF
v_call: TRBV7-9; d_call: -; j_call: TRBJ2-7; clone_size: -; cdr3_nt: TGTGCCAGCAGCTCTCAAAGGACTGTTTCCTACGAGCAGTACTTC; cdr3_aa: CASSSQRTVSYEQYF
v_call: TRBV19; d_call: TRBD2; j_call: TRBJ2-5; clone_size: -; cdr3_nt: TGTGCCAGTAGTGCGGGGACTAGCGGGAGTAGCGAGACCCAGTACTTC; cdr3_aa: CASSAGTSGSSETQYF
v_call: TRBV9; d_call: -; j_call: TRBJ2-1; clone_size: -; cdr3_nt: TGTGCCAGCAGCGTACTGGACTACAATGAGCAGTTCTTC; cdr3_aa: CASSVLDYNEQFF
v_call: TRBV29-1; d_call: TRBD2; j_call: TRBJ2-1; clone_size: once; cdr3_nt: TGCAGCGTAGACCTCCTAGCGGGCAACTACAATGAGCAGTTCTTC; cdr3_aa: CSVDLLAGNYNEQFF
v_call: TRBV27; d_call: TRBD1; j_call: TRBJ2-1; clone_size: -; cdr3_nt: TGTGCCAGCAAAGTTACAGGGGCCGAATACAATGAGCAGTTCTTC; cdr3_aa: CASKVTGAEYNEQFF
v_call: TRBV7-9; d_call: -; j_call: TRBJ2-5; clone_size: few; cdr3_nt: TGTGCCAGCAGGCTGGGCCCTCGGGAGACCCAGTACTTC; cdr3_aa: CASRLGPRETQYF
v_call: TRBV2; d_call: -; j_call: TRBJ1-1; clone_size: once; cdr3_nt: TGTGCCAGCGTGAGATCAGGGAACACTGAAGCTTTCTTT; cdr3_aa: CASVRSGNTEAFF
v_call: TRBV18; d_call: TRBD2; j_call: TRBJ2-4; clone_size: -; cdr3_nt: TGTGCCAGCTCACCCGGACTAGCGGGGGTGACCCTAGCCAAAAACATTCAGTACTTC; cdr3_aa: CASSPGLAGVTLAKNIQYF
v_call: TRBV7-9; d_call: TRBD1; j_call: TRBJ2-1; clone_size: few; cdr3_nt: TGTGCCAGCAGCCTCCTAGACAGGGGGACCTACAATGAGCAGTTCTTC; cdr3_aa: CASSLLDRGTYNEQFF
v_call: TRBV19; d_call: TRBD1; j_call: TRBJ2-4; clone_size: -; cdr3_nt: TGTGCCAGTAGTCCCTCACAGGGGGCCGGGCCCAAAAACATTCAGTACTTC; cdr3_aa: CASSPSQGAGPKNIQYF
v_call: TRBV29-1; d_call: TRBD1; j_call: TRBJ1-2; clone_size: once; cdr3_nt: TGCAGCGTAGACAGCTTACAGGGGGCTTTCTATGGCTACACCTTC; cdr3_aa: CSVDSLQGAFYGYTF
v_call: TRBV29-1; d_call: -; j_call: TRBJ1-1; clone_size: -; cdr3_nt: TGCAGCGTTGAAGGATTGGGGCAGGGAAGGTTCTTT; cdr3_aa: CSVEGLGQGRFF
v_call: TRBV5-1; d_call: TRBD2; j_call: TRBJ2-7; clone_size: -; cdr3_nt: TGCGCCAGCAGCCCCGGGACTAGCGGGAGTGTCTACGAGCAGTACTTC; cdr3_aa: CASSPGTSGSVYEQYF
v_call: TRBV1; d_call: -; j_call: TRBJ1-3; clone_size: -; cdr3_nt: TGCACCAGCAGCCAAGATTTGAGCTCTGGAAACACCATATATTTT; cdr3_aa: CTSSQDLSSGNTIYF
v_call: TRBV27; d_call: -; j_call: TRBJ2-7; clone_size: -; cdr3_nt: TGTGCCAGCAGCCCTCCATCCCGCTACGAGCAGTACTTC; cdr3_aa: CASSPPSRYEQYF
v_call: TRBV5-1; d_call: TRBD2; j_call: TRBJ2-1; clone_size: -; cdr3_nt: TGCGCCAGGACGACTAGCGGGACAATCTACAATGAGCAGTTCTTC; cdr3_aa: CARTTSGTIYNEQFF
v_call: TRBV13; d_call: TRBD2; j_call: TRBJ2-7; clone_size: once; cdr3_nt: TGTGCCAGCAGCTACCCGGGACTAGCGGGATCCTATTTGGGCGAGCAGTACTTC; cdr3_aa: CASSYPGLAGSYLGEQYF
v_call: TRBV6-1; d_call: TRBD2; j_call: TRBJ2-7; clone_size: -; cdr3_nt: TGTGCCAGCAAAGCTAGCGGGGTCCCCGAGCAGTACTTC; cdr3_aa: CASKASGVPEQYF
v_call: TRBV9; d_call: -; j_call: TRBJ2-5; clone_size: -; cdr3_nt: TGTGCCAGCAGCCCAACGACTTCCCCGACCCAGTACTTC; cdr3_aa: CASSPTTSPTQYF
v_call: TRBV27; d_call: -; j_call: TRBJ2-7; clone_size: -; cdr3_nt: TGTGCCAGCAGTTTATCGTCCGGGGGGCATACCTACGAGCAGTACTTC; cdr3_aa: CASSLSSGGHTYEQYF
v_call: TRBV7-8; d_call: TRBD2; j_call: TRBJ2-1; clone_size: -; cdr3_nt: TGTGCCAGCAGCGGGGGGGTCAATGAGCAGTTCTTC; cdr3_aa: CASSGGVNEQFF
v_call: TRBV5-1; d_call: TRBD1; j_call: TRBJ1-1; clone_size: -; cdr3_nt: TGCGCCAGCGCACACGGGCAGGGGGCTGAAGCTTTCTTT; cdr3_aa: CASAHGQGAEAFF
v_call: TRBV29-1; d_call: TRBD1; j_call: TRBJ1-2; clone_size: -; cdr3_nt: TGCAGCGCCGAGGCGGGACAGGGACTCTGGAATGGCTACACCTTC; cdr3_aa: CSAEAGQGLWNGYTF
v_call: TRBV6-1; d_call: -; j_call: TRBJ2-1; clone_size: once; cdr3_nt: TGTGCCAGCAGGGTCTACGGGGGCGATGAGCAGTTCTTC; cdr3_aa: CASRVYGGDEQFF
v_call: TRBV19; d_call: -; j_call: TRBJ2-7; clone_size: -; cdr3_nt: TGTGCCAGTAGTATGGTCGGGAGCTCCTACGAGCAGTACTTC; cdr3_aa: CASSMVGSSYEQYF
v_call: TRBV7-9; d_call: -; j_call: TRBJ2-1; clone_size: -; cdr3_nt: TGTGCCAGCAGCACCACAGCGATTCCATCCTACAATGAGCAGTTCTTC; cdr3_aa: CASSTTAIPSYNEQFF
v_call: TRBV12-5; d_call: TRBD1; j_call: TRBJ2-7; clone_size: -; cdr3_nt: TGTGCTAGTGGTTTGGTCCCGGGACAGGGGACCACTCCTTATGAGCAGTACTTC; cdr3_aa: CASGLVPGQGTTPYEQYF
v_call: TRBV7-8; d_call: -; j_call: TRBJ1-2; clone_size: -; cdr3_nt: TGTGCCAGCAGCTGGGGAAATGGCTACACCTTC; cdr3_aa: CASSWGNGYTF